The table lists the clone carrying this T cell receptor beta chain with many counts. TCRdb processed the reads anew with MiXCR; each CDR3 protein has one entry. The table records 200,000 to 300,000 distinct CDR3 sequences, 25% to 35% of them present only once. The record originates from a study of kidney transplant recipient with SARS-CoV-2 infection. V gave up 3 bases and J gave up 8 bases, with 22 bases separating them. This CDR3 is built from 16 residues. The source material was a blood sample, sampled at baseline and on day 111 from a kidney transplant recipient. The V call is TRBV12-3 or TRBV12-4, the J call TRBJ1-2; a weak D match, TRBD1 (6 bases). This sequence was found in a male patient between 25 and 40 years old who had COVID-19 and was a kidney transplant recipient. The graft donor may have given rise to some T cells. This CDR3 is CASSFQGTRSKGGYTF. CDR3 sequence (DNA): TGTGCCAGCAGTTTTCAGGGGACACGGTCCAAAGGAGGCTACACCTTC.